These 15 T cell receptor beta chains were all obtained from the same sample, sequenced in a study of blood T cell repertoires in COVID-19 (dated by TCRdb to 2019 to 2021). Libraries were made using the immunoSEQ multiplex PCR assay. Not all clones reach the TCRdb copy of this immuneACCESS table, which keeps in-frame sequences only. Checked studies attribute under half of the gap to unresolved V genes and leave the rest unexplained. Within this sample are a few hundred thousand clones, with around nine tenths of them counted one time only. The ten largest clones take up approximately 4.8% of the sample. Sequenced input: PBMCs or T cells enriched from blood (not recorded which). The receptors come from a woman in her twenties or thirties who had been exposed to COVID-19.

V and J are TRBV10-3 and TRBJ2-3; 7 nucleotides match TRBD2. The CDR3 loop spans 15 amino acids. Germline V CDR1 and CDR2: ENHRY, SYGVKD. The ends lost 10 bases at V and 4 bases at J; junction bases unmatched: 14. DNA of the CDR3: TGTGCCACAAAAGGGGAGGGAGGGTTCGCAGATACGCAGTATTTT. Protein sequence: CATKGEGGFADTQYF.

The chain recombines TRBV6-5 with TRBJ2-1, with TRBD2 identical over 8 bases. In germline, CDR1 is MNHEY, CDR2 SVGAGI. The CDR3 length is 15 residues. V shed 2 bases and J 5 bases; nucleotides not matched to a gene: 5. CDR3 in DNA: TGTGCCAGCAGTTACCCGAGCGGGGGCCACAATGAGCAGTTCTTC. Residues: CASSYPSGGHNEQFF.

The CDR3: CASSGGDSAQGMNQPQHF. CDR3 sequence (DNA): TGTGCCAGCAGCGGCGGAGACTCCGCGCAGGGGATGAATCAGCCCCAGCATTTT. V usage is TRBV9 and J usage is TRBJ1-5, with a tentative D call TRBD1 (6 bases). The germline V and J ends were trimmed by 3 bases and 4 bases, with 23 bases remaining between them. Germline loops: CDR1 SGDLS, CDR2 YYNGEE. The CDR3 covers 18 residues.

The genes are TRBV10-2 and TRBJ1-2, with D possibly matching TRBD1 (5 bases). In germline, CDR1 is WSHSY, CDR2 SAAADI. Trimming took off 2 bases at V and 5 bases at J, with 12 bases between the two ends. This CDR3 comprises 14 residues. This chain's CDR3 is CASSEVGGGYGYTF. In DNA, the CDR3 is TGCGCCAGCAGTGAGGTGGGCGGGGGATATGGCTACACCTTC.

The DNA of the CDR3 is TGTGCCAGTAGTCCTGGACAGACCGGCTACACCTTC. This codes for CASSPGQTGYTF. The J gene is TRBJ1-2, the V gene TRBV19, with D possibly being TRBD1 (6 bases). Germline CDR1 reads LNHDA; CDR2 reads SQIVND (reference sequence). Deletions cut 5 bases from V and 8 bases from J, with 12 bases between. This CDR3 region has 12 residues. The whole variable domain, filled in from reference TRBV19 and TRBJ1-2, reads DGGITQSPKYLFRKEGQNVTLSCEQNLNHDAMYWYRQDPGQGLRLIYYSQIVNDFQKGDIAEGYSVSREKKESFPLTVTSAQKNPTAFYLCASSPGQTGYTFGSGTRLTVV.

This clone has just a few counts. The chain carries TRBV4-1 and TRBJ2-1; D might be TRBD2 (5 bases). The CDR3 contains 14 residues. Germline lookup yields CDR1 MGHRA and CDR2 YSYEKL. V was pared by 4 bases and J by 4 bases, with 11 bases between. DNA of the CDR3: TGCGCCAGCAGCCCCACCGGGATGTACAATGAGCAGTTCTTC. This translates into CASSPTGMYNEQFF.

The J gene is TRBJ2-5, the V gene TRBV9; 7 bases are a match to TRBD1. This CDR3 comprises 16 residues. V lost 0 bases and J lost 2; bases outside the gene matches: 7. Germline lookup yields CDR1 SGDLS and CDR2 YYNGEE. The CDR3 spells CASSVGGGRGQETQYF. CDR3 in DNA: TGTGCCAGCAGCGTAGGGGGTGGCAGGGGGCAAGAGACCCAGTACTTC.

This chain links TRBV11-2 with TRBJ2-1, with 11 bases identical to TRBD2. CDR1 and CDR2 from the germline V gene are SGHAT and FQNNGV. The CDR3 has 18 residues. Unmatched junction bases numbered 6, after V lost 1 base and J lost 1 base. CDR3 amino acids: CASSLGPASGGSYNEQFF. The CDR3 DNA reads as TGTGCCAGCAGCTTAGGCCCAGCTAGCGGGGGGTCCTACAATGAGCAGTTCTTC.

This chain joins TRBV7-8 and TRBJ1-2, with D possibly being TRBD1 (5 bases). The germline V gene encodes CDR1 SGHVS and CDR2 FQNEAQ. V lost 5 bases and J 8 bases, leaving 15 bases between the germline ends. The CDR3 totals 13 residues. The CDR3 DNA follows: TGTGCCAGCAGCCCCGGGACTTGGCAGGGCTACACCTTC. Translation gives CASSPGTWQGYTF.

V is TRBV12-5 and J is TRBJ2-7; 9 bases fit TRBD1. The CDR3 consists of 18 residues. Trimming cost V 7 bases and J 4 bases; bases outside gene matches: 20. CDR1 is LGHNT and CDR2 is FRNRAP in the germline V gene. In DNA form, the CDR3 reads TGTGCTAGTGCCGTTGGGGACAGGGTTTATCGCCCGATTTACGAGCAGTACTTC. Amino acids: CASAVGDRVYRPIYEQYF.

The chain employs TRBV11-3 and TRBJ2-1; D is unclear. CDR1 SGHNT and CDR2 YENEEA come from the germline V gene. CDR3 length: 14 amino acids. V was trimmed by 5 bases and J by 5 bases, leaving 13 bases between them. CDR3 amino acids: CASSPEPEHNEQFF. The CDR3 DNA sequence: TGTGCCAGCAGCCCGGAGCCGGAACACAATGAGCAGTTCTTC.

This clone was detected once. The sample contains more than one DNA sequence encoding this CDR3. This chain connects TRBV19 to TRBJ1-5, with D possibly being TRBD1 (6 bases). V lost 2 bases to trimming and J lost 4 bases, with 9 bases between them. The CDR3 is 14 amino acids. Per the germline V gene, CDR1 is LNHDA and CDR2 is SQIVND (reference sequence). The CDR3 here is CASSIRDTNQPQHF. The CDR3 DNA sequence: TGTGCCAGTAGTATACGGGACACTAATCAGCCCCAGCATTTT. Using reference TRBV19 and TRBJ1-5 for the parts outside the CDR3, the full variable domain is DGGITQSPKYLFRKEGQNVTLSCEQNLNHDAMYWYRQDPGQGLRLIYYSQIVNDFQKGDIAEGYSVSREKKESFPLTVTSAQKNPTAFYLCASSIRDTNQPQHFGDGTRLSIL.

The chain employs TRBV6-5 and TRBJ2-3; no clear D gene. V was shortened by 3 bases and J by 0 bases, with 10 bases between the two germline ends. Germline V gene sequence: CDR1 MNHEY, CDR2 SVGAGI. The CDR3 runs to 15 residues. DNA of the CDR3: TGTGCCAGCAGTTATAGGAGTCCTAGCACAGATACGCAGTATTTT. Amino acid sequence: CASSYRSPSTDTQYF.

The chain uses TRBV5-1 and TRBJ1-4; 10 bases are shared with TRBD1. Trimming took 3 bases from V and 3 from J; bases not matched to a gene: 2. Germline CDR1 reads SGHRS; CDR2 reads YFSETQ. This CDR3 is 15 amino acids long. This chain's CDR3 is CASSSGQGANEKLFF. The CDR3 DNA is TGCGCCAGCAGCTCCGGACAGGGGGCTAATGAAAAACTGTTTTTT.

This clone was recorded only once. This chain links TRBV19 with TRBJ1-4, with D possibly being TRBD1 (5 bases). Per germline, CDR1 LNHDA and CDR2 SQIVND (reference sequence). V dropped 8 bases and J dropped 8 bases, with 18 bases sitting between them. The CDR3 length is 14 residues. The CDR3 coding sequence is TGTGCCAGTCGCGAGTGGCAGGGCGGCGAAAAACTGTTTTTT. It is translated as CASREWQGGEKLFF.